This entry is about one T cell receptor beta chain. This specimen comes from a study of blood T cell repertoires in COVID-19. Study-wide context: The study drew acute and convalescent COVID-19 samples from the United States, Italy and Spain. PBMCs, B-cell-depleted T cells, or T cells were the source of the cDNA or gDNA that made up the material.

Looked up from germline, CDR1 is MNHEY and CDR2 is SMNVEV (reference sequence). With 6 bases clipped from V and 4 bases from J, the junction kept 4 bases outside the gene matches. The CDR3 has 14 residues. Original handling: Nucleated cell counts were estimated from reference gene primer amplification. Data came from immunoSEQ multiplex PCR; TCRdb stores just in-frame clones and leaves some out. For V, J and clone size, that table is used; D and trimming come from the DNA. The table includes a few hundred thousand clones, 85% detected once. This TCR was sampled from a human donor in a cohort sampled during active COVID-19. Sequencing was performed on peripheral blood. V gene TRBV27 combines with J gene TRBJ1-2; 11 bases line up with TRBD1. The CDR3 DNA reads as TGTGCCAGCAGCAAAGGGACAGGGGGCTATGGCTACACCTTC. The encoded protein is CASSKGTGGYGYTF.